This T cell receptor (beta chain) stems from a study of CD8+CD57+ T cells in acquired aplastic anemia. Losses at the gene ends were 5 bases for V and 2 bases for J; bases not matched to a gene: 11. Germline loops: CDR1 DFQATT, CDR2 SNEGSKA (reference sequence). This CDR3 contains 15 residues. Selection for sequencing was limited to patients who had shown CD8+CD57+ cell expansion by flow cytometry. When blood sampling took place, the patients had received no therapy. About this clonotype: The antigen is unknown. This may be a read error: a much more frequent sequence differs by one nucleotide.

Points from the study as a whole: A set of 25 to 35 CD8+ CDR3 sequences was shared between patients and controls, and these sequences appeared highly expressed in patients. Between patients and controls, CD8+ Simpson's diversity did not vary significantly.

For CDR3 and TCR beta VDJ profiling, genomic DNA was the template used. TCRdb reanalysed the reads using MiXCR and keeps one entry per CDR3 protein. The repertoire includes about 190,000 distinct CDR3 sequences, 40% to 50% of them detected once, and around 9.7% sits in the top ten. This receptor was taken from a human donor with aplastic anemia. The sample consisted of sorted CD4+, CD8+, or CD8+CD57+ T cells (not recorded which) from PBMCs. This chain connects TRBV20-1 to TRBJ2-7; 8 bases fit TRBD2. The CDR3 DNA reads TGCAGTGCTGGTAATCCGAGACTAGCGACCTACGAGCAGTACTTC. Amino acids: CSAGNPRLATYEQYF.